This TCR beta chain was observed in a study of blood T cell repertoires in COVID-19. In the study overall: Acute-phase and convalescent COVID-19 samples originated in the United States, Italy and Spain. PBMCs, B-cell-depleted T cells, or T cells provided the cDNA or gDNA that made up the material.

This clone appeared once. Authors' methods: Reference gene primer amplification gave estimated nucleated cell counts. TCRdb's copy holds only in-frame clones and misses some; the assay was immunoSEQ multiplex PCR. V and J calls and clone size follow that table, whereas D and trimming were derived from the DNA. The sample has about 190,000 clones; around 79% are singletons. The CDR3 sequence is 13 residues long. J gave up 3 bases and V 6 bases, and 4 bases lay outside the gene matches. Germline V gene sequence: CDR1 MNHEY, CDR2 SMNVEV (reference sequence). This TCR was recovered from a man in his sixties with active or convalescent COVID-19. J is TRBJ2-7 and V is TRBV27; 8 bases fit TRBD1. Sequenced: peripheral blood. CDR3 residues: CASSSDRDYEQYF. In DNA form, the CDR3 reads TGTGCCAGCAGCTCGGACAGGGACTACGAGCAGTACTTC.